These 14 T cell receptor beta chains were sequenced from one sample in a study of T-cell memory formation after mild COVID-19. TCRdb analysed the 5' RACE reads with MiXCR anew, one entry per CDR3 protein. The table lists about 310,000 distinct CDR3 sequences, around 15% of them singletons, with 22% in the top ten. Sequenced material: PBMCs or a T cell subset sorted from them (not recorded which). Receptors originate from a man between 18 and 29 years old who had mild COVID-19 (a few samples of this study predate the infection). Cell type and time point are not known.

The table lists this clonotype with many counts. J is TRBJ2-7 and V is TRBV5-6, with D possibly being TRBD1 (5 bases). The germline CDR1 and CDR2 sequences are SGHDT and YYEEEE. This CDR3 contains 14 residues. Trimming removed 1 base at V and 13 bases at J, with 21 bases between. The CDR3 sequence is CASSLLVDSSVEYV. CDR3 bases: TGTGCCAGCAGCTTGTTGGTTGACAGCTCCGTTGAATACGTC.

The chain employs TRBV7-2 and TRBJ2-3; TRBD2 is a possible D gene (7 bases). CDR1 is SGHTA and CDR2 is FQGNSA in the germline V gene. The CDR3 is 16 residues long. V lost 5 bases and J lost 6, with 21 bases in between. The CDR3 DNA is TGTGCCAGCAGCCTGGGGGGGGCCCTATTTTTGGATACGCAGTATTTT. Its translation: CASSLGGALFLDTQYF.

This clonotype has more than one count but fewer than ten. In DNA, the CDR3 is TGCGCCAGCAGCCAAGGATTGGCAGGAGCTGGAAACACCATATATTTT. As protein: CASSQGLAGAGNTIYF. This chain uses TRBV4-3 with TRBJ1-3; D not resolved. Germline loops: CDR1 LGHNA, CDR2 YSLEER. Deletions cut 1 base from V and 2 bases from J, with 12 bases between. This CDR3 is 16 amino acids long.

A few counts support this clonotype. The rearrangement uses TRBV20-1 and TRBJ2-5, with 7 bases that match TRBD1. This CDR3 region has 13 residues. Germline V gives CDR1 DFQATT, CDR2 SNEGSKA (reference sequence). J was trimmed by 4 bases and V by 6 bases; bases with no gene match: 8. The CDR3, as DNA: TGCAGTGCCCCGAAAGGGGGCATAGAGACCCAGTACTTC. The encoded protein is CSAPKGGIETQYF.

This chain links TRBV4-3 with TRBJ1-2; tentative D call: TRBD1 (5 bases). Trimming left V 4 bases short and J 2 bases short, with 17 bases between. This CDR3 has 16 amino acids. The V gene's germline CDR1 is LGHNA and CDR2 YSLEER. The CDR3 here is CASSLRPWQGNYGYTF. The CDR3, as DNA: TGCGCCAGCAGCCTACGCCCCTGGCAGGGAAACTATGGCTACACCTTC.

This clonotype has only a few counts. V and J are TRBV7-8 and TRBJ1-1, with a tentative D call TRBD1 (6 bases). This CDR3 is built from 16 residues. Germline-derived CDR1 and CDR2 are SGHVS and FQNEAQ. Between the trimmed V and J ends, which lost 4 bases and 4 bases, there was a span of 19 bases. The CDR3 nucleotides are TGTGCCAGCAGCTCTTCTTACAGGGTTGATCCCACTGAAGCTTTCTTT. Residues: CASSSSYRVDPTEAFF.

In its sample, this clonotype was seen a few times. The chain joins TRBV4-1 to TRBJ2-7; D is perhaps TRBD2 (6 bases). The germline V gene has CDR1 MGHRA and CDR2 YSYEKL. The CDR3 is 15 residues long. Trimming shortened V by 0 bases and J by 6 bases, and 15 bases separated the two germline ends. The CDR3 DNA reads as TGCGCCAGCAGCCAAGATGAGGGGAGGCGAGCCGAGCAGTACTTC. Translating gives CASSQDEGRRAEQYF.

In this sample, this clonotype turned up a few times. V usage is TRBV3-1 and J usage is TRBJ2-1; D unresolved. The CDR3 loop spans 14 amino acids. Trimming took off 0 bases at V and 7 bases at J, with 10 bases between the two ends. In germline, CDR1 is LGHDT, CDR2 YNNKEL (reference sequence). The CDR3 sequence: CASSQDPGRNEQFF. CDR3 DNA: TGTGCCAGCAGCCAAGATCCCGGCCGAAATGAGCAGTTCTTC.

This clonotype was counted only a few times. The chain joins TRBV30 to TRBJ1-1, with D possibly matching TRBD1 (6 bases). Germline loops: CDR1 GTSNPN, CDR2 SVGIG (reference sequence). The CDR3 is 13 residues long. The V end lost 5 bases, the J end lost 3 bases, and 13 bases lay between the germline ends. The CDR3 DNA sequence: TGTGCCTGGTCGGGGGGGCTCTACACTGAAGCTTTCTTT. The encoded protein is CAWSGGLYTEAFF.

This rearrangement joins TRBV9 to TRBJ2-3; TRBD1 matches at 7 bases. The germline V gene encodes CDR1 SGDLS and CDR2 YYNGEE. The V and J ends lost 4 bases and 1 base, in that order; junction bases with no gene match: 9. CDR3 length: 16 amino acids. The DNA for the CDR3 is TGTGCCAGCAGCCTCGGGACAGCTCGCGGCACAGATACGCAGTATTTT. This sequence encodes CASSLGTARGTDTQYF.

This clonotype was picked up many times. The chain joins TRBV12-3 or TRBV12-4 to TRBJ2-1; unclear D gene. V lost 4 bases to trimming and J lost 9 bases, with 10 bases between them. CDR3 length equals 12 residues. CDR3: CASSSVLLEQFF. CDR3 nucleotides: TGTGCCAGCAGTTCGGTACTACTTGAGCAGTTCTTC.

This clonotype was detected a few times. CDR3 in amino acids: CASSLLGTEKLFF. Here the CDR3 DNA reads TGCGCCAGCAGCCTTCTCGGGACCGAAAAACTGTTTTTT. The rearrangement links TRBV4-1 to TRBJ1-4; tentatively, D is TRBD1 (5 bases). The V gene lost 4 bases and the J gene lost 8 bases, with 11 bases spanning the gap. CDR3 length equals 13 residues. Germline V gene sequence: CDR1 MGHRA, CDR2 YSYEKL.

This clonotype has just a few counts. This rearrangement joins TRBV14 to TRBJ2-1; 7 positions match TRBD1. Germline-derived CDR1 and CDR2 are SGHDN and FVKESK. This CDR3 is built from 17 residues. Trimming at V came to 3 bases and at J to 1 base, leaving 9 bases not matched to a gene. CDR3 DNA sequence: TGTGCCAGCAGCCATCTTCAGGGGGAAGGGTCCTACAATGAGCAGTTCTTC. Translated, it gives CASSHLQGEGSYNEQFF.

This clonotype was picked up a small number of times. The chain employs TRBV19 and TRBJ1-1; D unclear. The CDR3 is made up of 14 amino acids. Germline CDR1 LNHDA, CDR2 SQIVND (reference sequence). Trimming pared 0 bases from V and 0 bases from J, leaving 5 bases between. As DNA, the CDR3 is TGTGCCAGTAGTATAGAGGGGATGAACACTGAAGCTTTCTTT. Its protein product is CASSIEGMNTEAFF.